These T cell receptor beta chains were read from a single sample in a study of cytomegalovirus exposure and HLA in healthy donors. The assay was immunoSEQ multiplex PCR, and TCRdb's table has in-frame clones only and misses some. The table lists roughly 200,000 clones, about four fifths of them singletons. Sequenced input: PBMCs. Receptors were obtained from a man younger than 40 in good health and CMV-seronegative. CDR3s include the opening cysteine and the closing phenylalanine or tryptophan. The D gene is left open where the match is weak. Clone size, where shown, is once, few, many, or a class for clones that have expanded.

d_gene,abundance,j_gene,v_gene,CDR3aa,CDR3nt
NA,NA,TRBJ2-3,TRBV27,CASSLPPDYITDTQYF,TGTGCCAGCAGTTTACCCCCGGACTACATCACAGATACGCAGTATTTT
NA,NA,TRBJ1-4,TRBV6-6,CASSDPGLGEKLFF,TGTGCCAGCAGCGATCCAGGGCTGGGTGAAAAACTGTTTTTT
TRBD1,NA,TRBJ2-7,TRBV19,CASSTRDRPYEQYF,TGTGCCAGTAGTACCCGGGACAGACCCTACGAGCAGTACTTC
TRBD2,NA,TRBJ2-7,TRBV10-3,CAITGGAPYEQYF,TGTGCCATCACGGGGGGGGCCCCCTACGAGCAGTACTTC
NA,NA,TRBJ1-4,TRBV6-5,CASAPGGRWEKLFF,TGTGCCAGCGCCCCCGGGGGGCGGTGGGAAAAACTGTTTTTT
NA,NA,TRBJ2-5,TRBV7-8,CASSLSGGFETQYF,TGTGCCAGCAGCTTATCAGGAGGCTTTGAGACCCAGTACTTC
TRBD1,NA,TRBJ2-4,TRBV5-1,CASSQSGTGALGIQYF,TGCGCCAGCAGCCAGAGCGGGACAGGGGCCCTAGGCATTCAGTACTTC
TRBD2,NA,TRBJ2-2,TRBV5-1,CASSLVLAGRNGELFF,TGCGCCAGCAGCTTGGTCCTAGCGGGACGAAACGGGGAGCTGTTTTTT
NA,NA,TRBJ2-7,TRBV5-5,CASSDLGGGYEQYF,TGTGCCAGCAGCGACCTGGGAGGGGGCTACGAGCAGTACTTC
TRBD1,NA,TRBJ2-7,TRBV15,CATSSRDRGLEQYF,TGTGCCACCAGCTCCCGGGACAGGGGCCTCGAGCAGTACTTC
NA,NA,TRBJ2-7,TRBV7-9,CASSSSGLSYEQYF,TGTGCCAGCAGCTCAAGCGGGCTCTCCTACGAGCAGTACTTC
TRBD1,NA,TRBJ1-2,TRBV19,CASSIGDRSSSGYTF,TGTGCCAGTAGTATAGGGGACAGAAGCTCCTCTGGCTACACCTTC
NA,NA,TRBJ1-4,TRBV6-9,CASSRGRPVPGTGLVATNEKLFF,TGTGCCAGCAGTCGCGGAAGACCTGTACCCGGCACCGGTTTAGTTGCAACTAATGAAAAACTGTTTTTT
TRBD1,NA,TRBJ1-1,TRBV27,CASSLKGTGGQAFF,TGTGCCAGCAGTTTAAAGGGGACAGGGGGCCAAGCTTTCTTT
TRBD1,NA,TRBJ1-1,TRBV28,CASSLWEGAGTEAFF,TGTGCCAGCAGTTTATGGGAGGGGGCAGGAACTGAAGCTTTCTTT
NA,NA,TRBJ2-1,TRBV6-5,CASRAGWGPNEQFF,TGTGCCAGCAGGGCAGGGTGGGGTCCGAATGAGCAGTTCTTC
NA,NA,TRBJ1-5,TRBV28,CASSLSTNQPQHF,TGTGCCAGCAGTTTGAGCACCAATCAGCCCCAGCATTTT
TRBD1,NA,TRBJ1-1,TRBV7-3,CASSPLGTGALGMNTEAFF,TGTGCCAGCAGCCCCCTAGGGACAGGAGCCTTAGGGATGAACACTGAAGCTTTCTTT
NA,NA,TRBJ1-1,TRBV19,CASSIRGPRRENTEAFF,TGTGCCAGTAGCATCCGAGGTCCAAGACGGGAGAACACTGAAGCTTTCTTT
NA,NA,TRBJ2-3,TRBV14,CASSQVFTGFFTDTQYF,TGTGCCAGCAGCCAAGTCTTCACAGGGTTCTTCACAGATACGCAGTATTTT
NA,NA,TRBJ2-1,TRBV28,CASSLLAGGQFF,TGTGCCAGCAGTTTATTGGCCGGGGGGCAGTTCTTC
NA,NA,TRBJ1-3,TRBV19,CASSSTRIGNTIYF,TGTGCCAGTAGTTCTACGAGGATCGGAAACACCATATATTTT
NA,NA,TRBJ1-1,TRBV7-2,CASSLDGGLPEAFF,TGTGCCAGCAGCTTAGACGGAGGATTACCTGAAGCTTTCTTT
NA,NA,TRBJ1-2,TRBV29-1,CSVVTTTNYGYTF,TGCAGCGTTGTAACTACAACTAACTATGGCTACACCTTC
NA,NA,TRBJ2-6,TRBV7-8,CASSTPGETGASVLTF,TGTGCCAGCAGCACCCCGGGGGAGACTGGGGCCAGCGTCCTGACTTTC
NA,NA,TRBJ1-2,TRBV5-4,CASSSISGGYTF,TGTGCCAGCAGCTCAATTTCGGGAGGCTACACCTTC
TRBD1,NA,TRBJ1-1,TRBV7-9,CASIGWTGGSSDTEAFF,TGTGCCAGCATTGGATGGACAGGGGGCAGTAGCGACACTGAAGCTTTCTTT
NA,NA,TRBJ1-2,TRBV7-2,CASSHPGGYGYTF,TGTGCCAGCAGCCACCCCGGGGGCTATGGCTACACCTTC
TRBD1,NA,TRBJ2-5,TRBV2,CASTRTGVETQYF,TGTGCCAGCACTAGGACAGGGGTAGAGACCCAGTACTTC
NA,NA,TRBJ2-4,TRBV7-6,CASSPGVIAKNIQYF,TGTGCCAGCAGCCCGGGGGTAATAGCCAAAAACATTCAGTACTTC
NA,NA,TRBJ2-1,TRBV11-2,CATNPRGYEQFF,TGTGCCACCAACCCCCGAGGCTATGAGCAGTTCTTC
TRBD2,NA,TRBJ2-5,TRBV7-6,CASSLRLAGGVQETQYF,TGTGCCAGCAGCTTAAGACTAGCGGGGGGCGTTCAAGAGACCCAGTACTTC
NA,NA,TRBJ2-7,TRBV5-4,CASSLDRAAHYEQYF,TGTGCCAGCAGCTTGGACAGGGCGGCGCACTACGAGCAGTACTTC
NA,NA,TRBJ2-1,TRBV5-1,CASSRIQGTGNEQFF,TGCGCCAGCAGCCGTATACAGGGAACGGGCAATGAGCAGTTCTTC
NA,NA,TRBJ1-5,TRBV28,CASSPQGLPQHF,TGTGCCAGCAGTCCACAGGGCTTGCCCCAGCATTTT
NA,NA,TRBJ2-3,TRBV29-1,CSVATTYTDTQYF,TGCAGCGTTGCAACTACGTACACAGATACGCAGTATTTT
TRBD2,NA,TRBJ2-7,TRBV6-5,CASYTSGGYEQYF,TGTGCCAGCTACACTAGCGGGGGCTACGAGCAGTACTTC
NA,NA,TRBJ1-1,TRBV7-3,CASSSRPNTEAFF,TGTGCCAGCAGCTCCAGGCCGAACACTGAAGCTTTCTTT
TRBD1,NA,TRBJ1-5,TRBV11-2,CASSRQGPQWPQHF,TGTGCCAGCAGCCGACAGGGCCCCCAATGGCCCCAGCATTTT
TRBD2,once,TRBJ2-1,TRBV11-2,CASSLARGTSWNEQFF,TGTGCCAGCAGCTTAGCCAGGGGGACTAGCTGGAATGAGCAGTTCTTC
TRBD1,NA,TRBJ1-1,TRBV28,CASTRDRVVTEAFF,TGTGCCAGTACCCGGGACAGGGTAGTGACTGAAGCTTTCTTT
TRBD1,NA,TRBJ1-2,TRBV7-9,CASSIQGAEGYTF,TGTGCCAGCAGTATTCAGGGGGCGGAGGGCTACACCTTC
NA,NA,TRBJ1-3,TRBV18,CASSRATGSSGNTIYF,TGTGCCAGCTCACGCGCGACAGGTTCCTCTGGAAACACCATATATTTT
NA,few,TRBJ2-2,TRBV29-1,CSVSLRNTGELFF,TGCAGCGTTTCGCTCAGAAACACCGGGGAGCTGTTTTTT
TRBD1,NA,TRBJ1-2,TRBV9,CASSGDRGRDYGYTF,TGTGCCAGCAGCGGCGACAGGGGGCGCGACTATGGCTACACCTTC